These 13 T cell receptor beta chains were all obtained from the same sample, sequenced in a study of T cell responses to AZD1222 COVID-19 vaccine (TCRdb year 2021). The time point tag for this specimen amounts to: about 28 days (+/-7) after the second vaccine dose. The protocol used for the library was the immunoSEQ multiplex PCR assay. TCRdb provides this immuneACCESS table in a form limited to in-frame rearrangements. Some clones are lacking; in checked studies, under half of them reflect an unresolved V gene, and why the rest are absent is not known. The sample yields roughly 150,000 clones; around 87% were counted once. In total, the top ten clones hold about 9% of the sample. This specimen was peripheral blood, taken 28 days after the second AZD1222 dose. These receptors came from an adult who received the AZD1222 COVID-19 vaccine.

V gene TRBV27 combines with J gene TRBJ1-5; 9 positions agree with TRBD1. Losses at the gene ends were 3 bases for V and 6 bases for J; bases not matched to a gene: 6. This CDR3 has 15 amino acids. The germline V gene encodes CDR1 MNHEY and CDR2 SMNVEV (reference sequence). CDR3 protein: CASSFEGQGIQPQHF. The CDR3 region has the DNA TGTGCCAGCAGTTTTGAGGGACAGGGAATTCAGCCCCAGCATTTT.

The chain is built from TRBV2 and TRBJ2-1; D not certain. The length of the CDR3 is 15 residues. Germline loops: CDR1 SNHLY, CDR2 FYNNEI. The germline V and J ends were trimmed by 5 bases and 7 bases, with 18 bases remaining between them. The CDR3, as DNA: TGTGCCAGCAGTTACGGCCAACCCCCCAGGAATGAGCAGTTCTTC. Translated: CASSYGQPPRNEQFF.

The chain employs TRBV4-3 and TRBJ1-4; 7 bases line up with TRBD1. Losses at the gene ends were 1 base for V and 4 bases for J; bases not matched to a gene: 3. The CDR3 is 15 amino acids. Germline values: CDR1 LGHNA, CDR2 YSLEER. The CDR3 bases are TGCGCCAGCAGCCAAGTCACAGGGGTTAATGAAAAACTGTTTTTT. It is translated as CASSQVTGVNEKLFF.

Comments on this clone: The identical CDR3 is also encoded by other nucleotide sequences in the sample. The chain joins TRBV7-9 to TRBJ1-4; no clear D gene. CDR1 is SEHNR, CDR2 FQNEAQ, per germline (reference sequence). V lost 0 bases and J lost 2, with 4 bases in between. The CDR3 consists of 14 residues. DNA of the CDR3: TGTGCCAGCAGCTTAGCGGGGACTAATGAAAAACTGTTTTTT. It translates to CASSLAGTNEKLFF.

The chain combines TRBV7-2 with TRBJ2-5; D may match TRBD1 or TRBD2 (6 bases each). Germline V gene data show CDR1 as SGHTA and CDR2 as FQGNSA. Trimming took off 5 bases at V and 0 bases at J, with 10 bases between the two ends. This CDR3 has 14 amino acids. The CDR3 nucleotides are TGTGCCAGCAGCCAGGGGAGGTACCAAGAGACCCAGTACTTC. As protein: CASSQGRYQETQYF.

The rearrangement links TRBV19 to TRBJ2-2; 9 positions agree with TRBD1. The CDR3 has 14 amino acids. Trimming took 6 bases from V and 5 from J; bases not matched to a gene: 4. Germline CDR1 LNHDA, CDR2 SQIVND (reference sequence). Written as DNA, the CDR3 is TGTGCCAGTAGGGGGACAGGGTGGACCGGGGAGCTGTTTTTT. Protein sequence: CASRGTGWTGELFF.

The CDR3 sequence is CASSQPSGQGFEQYF. The CDR3 DNA sequence: TGTGCCAGCAGCCAACCTTCGGGGCAGGGCTTCGAGCAGTACTTC. This sequence joins TRBV28 and TRBJ2-7, with D perhaps given as TRBD1 or TRBD2 (5 bases each). Trimming left V 6 bases short and J 6 bases short, with 21 bases between. The germline V gene has CDR1 MDHEN and CDR2 SYDVKM. This CDR3 has 15 amino acids.

The chain links TRBV25-1 to TRBJ2-7; 11 bases fit TRBD1. The CDR3 is made up of 15 amino acids. Germline V gives CDR1 MGHDK, CDR2 SYGVNS. V was pared by 1 base and J by 6 bases, with 5 bases of the junction left unmatched. The CDR3 nucleotides are TGTGCCAGCAGTGAATTTCGGACAGGGGGCGCCGAGCAGTACTTC. It specifies CASSEFRTGGAEQYF.

This rearrangement joins TRBV21-1 to TRBJ1-5. TRBV21-1 counts as a pseudogene. The CDR3 covers 14 residues. The CDR3 sequence is CASSPDLGDQPQHF. DNA of the CDR3: TGTGCCAGCAGCCCGGACCTTGGGGACCAGCCCCAGCATTTT.

The chain uses TRBV29-1 and TRBJ2-2; D is ambiguous. The CDR3 has 13 amino acids. Germline assignment: CDR1 SQVTM and CDR2 ANQGSEA. V was cut by 4 bases and J by 0 bases, with 6 bases left in between. The CDR3 region is CSVGGSNTGELFF. The CDR3 bases are TGCAGCGTTGGCGGCTCGAACACCGGGGAGCTGTTTTTT.

V usage is TRBV15 and J usage is TRBJ2-1, with D perhaps TRBD1 or TRBD2 (5 bases each). This CDR3 is 15 amino acids long. Germline CDR1 reads LNHNV; CDR2 reads YYDKDF (reference sequence). V dropped 5 bases and J dropped 8 bases, with 19 bases sitting between them. Written as DNA, the CDR3 is TGTGCCACCAGCCCCGGGACGAAGGGCGCCGATGAGCAGTTCTTC. It encodes CATSPGTKGADEQFF.

The chain has TRBV7-9 and TRBJ2-2, with D tentatively TRBD2 (5 bases). The CDR3 runs 16 residues. In germline, CDR1 is SEHNR, CDR2 FQNEAQ (reference sequence). Trimming left V 5 bases short and J 1 base short, with 14 bases between. CDR3 bases: TGTGCCAGCAGCCTGAGAGCGGACGGGAACACCGGGGAGCTGTTTTTT. This encodes CASSLRADGNTGELFF. The full variable domain, in which reference TRBV7-9 and TRBJ2-2 provide the parts outside the CDR3, is DTGVSQNPRHKITKRGQNVTFRCDPISEHNRLYWYRQTLGQGPEFLTYFQNEAQLEKSRLLSDRFSAERPKGSFSTLEIQRTEQGDSAMYLCASSLRADGNTGELFFGEGSRLTVL.

This clone was seen just once. The V and J genes are TRBV2 and TRBJ2-7; the D gene is possibly TRBD2 (5 bases). The V end was cut by 7 bases, the J end by 2 bases, with 12 bases between. The CDR3 is 13 amino acids. The germline V gene encodes CDR1 SNHLY and CDR2 FYNNEI. The CDR3 region is CASNDYVTYEQYF. As DNA, the CDR3 is TGTGCCAGCAATGACTACGTAACCTACGAGCAGTACTTC. The full variable domain, its missing parts supplied by reference TRBV2 and TRBJ2-7, is EPEVTQTPSHQVTQMGQEVILRCVPISNHLYFYWYRQILGQKVEFLVSFYNNEISEKSEIFDDQFSVERPDGSNFTLKIRSTKLEDSAMYFCASNDYVTYEQYFGPGTRLTVT.